Each of the 30 T cell receptor beta chains below was sequenced from the same sample in a study of cytomegalovirus exposure and HLA in healthy donors (dated by TCRdb to 2017 to 2019). The library was produced with the immunoSEQ multiplex PCR assay. A mixture of 60 forward primers for TCR Vbeta segments and 13 reverse primers for TCR Jbeta segments was used in the multiplex PCR. TCRdb limited this immuneACCESS table to in-frame rearrangements with V and J called. A share of clones is missing; checked studies link under half to unresolved V genes, and the rest is unexplained. Counted in this sample were some 120,000 clones; roughly four fifths of them appeared once. Over 9% of the sample rests with the top ten. Specimen: PBMCs. The receptor set was obtained from a male donor in good health and CMV-seropositive.

The CDR3: CASNRGADLSNQPQHF. CDR3 sequence (DNA): TGTGCCAGTAACAGGGGTGCCGACCTTAGCAATCAGCCCCAGCATTTT. V and J are TRBV19 and TRBJ1-5; 7 nucleotides line up with TRBD1. In germline, CDR1 is LNHDA, CDR2 SQIVND (reference sequence). The CDR3 is made up of 16 amino acids. The V segment lost 7 bases and the J segment 0 bases; nucleotides outside the gene matches: 9.

A single count supports this clone. V and J are TRBV18 and TRBJ2-7, with 8 bases that match TRBD1. The junction had 9 bases not matched to a gene; V was cut back by 5 bases and J by 6 bases. CDR3 length: 14 amino acids. Germline CDR1 is KGHSH and CDR2 is LQKENI. CDR3 coding DNA: TGTGCCAGCTCAGGAGGACAGGGAGTAGGCGAGCAGTACTTC. It specifies CASSGGQGVGEQYF.

The chain recombines TRBV4-1 with TRBJ2-1; D uncertain. Between the trimmed V and J ends, which lost 8 bases and 3 bases, there was a span of 17 bases. The CDR3 runs 15 residues. Germline V gene sequence: CDR1 MGHRA, CDR2 YSYEKL. The CDR3 DNA is TGCGCCAGCGGATTTAGCCTTGGCTTCTACAATGAGCAGTTCTTC. It codes for CASGFSLGFYNEQFF.

The genes are TRBV18 and TRBJ2-2, with TRBD2 matching 9 bases. This CDR3 region has 15 residues. V lost 6 bases to trimming and J lost 5 bases; unmatched junction nucleotides: 7. Per the germline V gene, CDR1 is KGHSH and CDR2 is LQKENI. CDR3 sequence: CASSFGTSSTGELFF. The CDR3 DNA follows: TGTGCCAGCTCCTTCGGGACTAGCAGTACCGGGGAGCTGTTTTTT.

This clone appeared a few times. The chain recombines TRBV4-3 with TRBJ1-2; D may be TRBD1 (5 bases). This CDR3 has 12 amino acids. Trimming left V 3 bases short and J 5 bases short, with 7 bases between. Germline CDR1 reads LGHNA; CDR2 reads YSLEER. Written as DNA, the CDR3 is TGCGCCAGCAGCCAGCAGGGTTATGGCTACACCTTC. Its protein product is CASSQQGYGYTF.

This clone was seen a few times. This chain connects TRBV4-3 to TRBJ2-1, with a possible D match to TRBD2 (6 bases). Trimming removed 0 bases at V and 7 bases at J, with 10 bases between. Germline V gene lookup returns CDR1 LGHNA and CDR2 YSLEER. CDR3 length: 14 residues. CDR3 coding DNA: TGCGCCAGCAGCCAAGAGGCGGGGAGGAATGAGCAGTTCTTC. The encoded protein is CASSQEAGRNEQFF.

The rearrangement joins TRBV11-1 to TRBJ2-1; 12 positions match TRBD2. Germline lookup yields CDR1 SGHAT and CDR2 FQDESV (reference sequence). V gave up 8 bases and J gave up 8 bases; unmatched junction bases: 10. This CDR3 has 15 residues. The CDR3 DNA reads TGTGCCAGCCGCCGACTAGCGGGAGATATCGATGAGCAGTTCTTC. Its translation: CASRRLAGDIDEQFF.

This chain joins TRBV4-2 and TRBJ2-7, with 13 nucleotides matching TRBD2. With V trimmed by 4 bases and J by 3 bases, 21 bases remained unmatched. The germline V gene has CDR1 LGHNA and CDR2 YNFKEQ. This CDR3 region has 21 residues. The CDR3 DNA sequence: TGTGCCAGCAGCCTACGGACTAGCGGGAGACGAGAGGCGGGGTATTACTACGAGCAGTACTTC. Its translation is CASSLRTSGRREAGYYYEQYF.

V and J are TRBV5-1 and TRBJ2-1, with a possible D match to TRBD1 (6 bases). Trimming cost V 6 bases and J 3 bases, with 16 bases left between them. The germline V gene has CDR1 SGHRS and CDR2 YFSETQ. The length of the CDR3 is 15 residues. The CDR3 sequence is CASTRTGHLYNEQFF. In DNA, the CDR3 is TGCGCCAGCACCCGAACGGGACACCTCTACAATGAGCAGTTCTTC.

This clone was counted once. The V call is TRBV6-1, the J call TRBJ2-7; D uncertain. Germline assignment: CDR1 MNHNS and CDR2 SASEGT. The CDR3 extends over 11 amino acids. The ends were cut back, 5 bases at V and 2 bases at J, with 4 bases in the middle. CDR3 in DNA: TGTGCCAGCAGTCACACCTACGAGCAGTACTTC. The encoded protein is CASSHTYEQYF.

The gene calls are TRBV19 and TRBJ2-5; TRBD2 is a possible D gene (6 bases). V lost 5 bases to trimming and J lost 2 bases, with 24 bases between them. CDR3 length equals 18 residues. The germline V gene encodes CDR1 LNHDA and CDR2 SQIVND (reference sequence). The CDR3: CASSLGTLYGAVQETQYF. The DNA for the CDR3 is TGTGCCAGTAGTCTCGGGACTCTATATGGGGCGGTGCAAGAGACCCAGTACTTC.

The chain uses TRBV19 and TRBJ2-7; 7 nucleotides line up with TRBD1. This CDR3 is built from 14 residues. J lost 0 bases, V lost 2 bases, and 1 base had no gene match. Germline lookup yields CDR1 LNHDA and CDR2 SQIVND (reference sequence). In DNA form, the CDR3 reads TGTGCCAGTAGTATAACAGGGGTCTCCTACGAGCAGTACTTC. Translating gives CASSITGVSYEQYF.

In its sample, this clone was seen a few times. CDR3 DNA sequence: TGTGCCAGCAGCTTGGATGTGGGAGCCGGCTACGAGCAGTACTTC. Encoded protein: CASSLDVGAGYEQYF. V and J are TRBV5-4 and TRBJ2-7; D may be TRBD2 (5 bases). The CDR3 has 15 residues. V was cut by 0 bases and J by 3 bases, with 13 bases left in between. Germline CDR1 reads SGHNT; CDR2 reads YYREEE (reference sequence).

This clone was seen just once. CDR3 residues: CASSLLAGVLYNEQFF. Written as DNA, the CDR3 is TGTGCCAGTAGCTTACTAGCGGGAGTTCTCTACAATGAGCAGTTCTTC. The V call is TRBV19, the J call TRBJ2-1, with 11 bases fitting TRBD2. The J segment lost 3 bases and the V segment lost 6 bases, leaving 7 bases of the junction unmatched. The CDR3 has 16 residues. Germline CDR1 LNHDA, CDR2 SQIVND (reference sequence).

V gene TRBV9 combines with J gene TRBJ2-3; the match to TRBD1 covers 9 bases. Trimming removed 4 bases from V and 4 bases from J; junction bases left unmatched: 7. Per germline, CDR1 SGDLS and CDR2 YYNGEE. The CDR3 is 15 residues long. The CDR3 reads CASSLPDRGPDTQYF. CDR3 bases: TGTGCCAGCAGCCTCCCGGACAGGGGCCCAGATACGCAGTATTTT.

V is TRBV6-1 and J is TRBJ2-2, with 10 bases identical to TRBD2. The germline gives CDR1 MNHNS, CDR2 SASEGT. J gave up 6 bases and V 7 bases, and 5 bases lay outside the gene matches. This CDR3 comprises 14 residues. For the CDR3, the DNA is TGTGCCAGCACACCTAGCGGGAGCGCCGGGGAGCTGTTTTTT. It yields the protein CASTPSGSAGELFF.

The chain is built from TRBV6-1 and TRBJ1-1; possible D gene TRBD1, 6 bases. The CDR3 consists of 17 residues. Germline V gene data show CDR1 as MNHNS and CDR2 as SASEGT. V was pared by 2 bases and J by 0 bases, with 16 bases between. CDR3 DNA: TGTGCCAGCAGTGAATTGGGGGGGCGAAGGATGAACACTGAAGCTTTCTTT. Residues: CASSELGGRRMNTEAFF.

V gene TRBV9 combines with J gene TRBJ2-4; a weak D match, TRBD1 (6 bases). Trimming cost V 1 base and J 8 bases, with 13 bases left between them. Germline V gene sequence: CDR1 SGDLS, CDR2 YYNGEE. This CDR3 is built from 14 residues. CDR3 nucleotide sequence: TGTGCCAGCAGCGTACAGGGGTATCAAGACATTCAGTACTTC. It codes for CASSVQGYQDIQYF.

J is TRBJ2-5 and V is TRBV7-9; D is possibly TRBD2 (7 bases). The tail of the sequence fits TRBJ2-7 better, so the J call may be wrong. This CDR3 is built from 14 residues. The germline V gene encodes CDR1 SEHNR and CDR2 FQNEAQ (reference sequence). CDR3 sequence reads: CASSRGGAPYEQYF. The CDR3 coding sequence is TGTGCCAGCAGCCGAGGGGGGGCCCCCTACGAGCAGTACTTC.

The chain couples TRBV5-1 to TRBJ1-4, with TRBD1 identical over 12 bases. The CDR3 is made up of 15 amino acids. Germline loops: CDR1 SGHRS, CDR2 YFSETQ. Trimming removed 5 bases from V and 4 bases from J; junction bases left unmatched: 3. CDR3 nucleotide sequence: TGCGCCAGCAGGGGGACAGGGGGCATTAATGAAAAACTGTTTTTT. Protein product: CASRGTGGINEKLFF.

The V and J genes are TRBV6-4 and TRBJ1-2; D perhaps matches TRBD1 (6 bases). V dropped 3 bases and J dropped 7 bases, with 6 bases sitting between them. Germline CDR1 and CDR2: MRHNA and SNTAGT. This CDR3 has 11 residues. CDR3 protein: CASSEGGGYTF. In nucleotides, the CDR3 is TGTGCCAGCAGTGAAGGGGGTGGCTACACCTTC.

The rearrangement uses TRBV27 and TRBJ2-3; possibly TRBD2 for D (5 bases). The V and J ends lost 0 bases and 2 bases respectively, with 12 bases between them. The CDR3 has 16 residues. From germline, CDR1 is MNHEY and CDR2 SMNVEV (reference sequence). CDR3 sequence reads: CASSLSGDHITDTQYF. The CDR3 DNA reads as TGTGCCAGCAGTTTATCCGGGGATCACATCACAGATACGCAGTATTTT.

The chain's CDR3 is CASIGAGANVLTF. CDR3 sequence (DNA): TGTGCCAGCATAGGGGCCGGGGCCAACGTCCTGACTTTC. V usage is TRBV6-5 and J usage is TRBJ2-6; a weak D match, TRBD1 (5 bases). This CDR3 region has 13 residues. Germline V CDR1 and CDR2: MNHEY, SVGAGI. The V and J ends lost 7 bases and 4 bases respectively, with 8 bases between them.

The chain links TRBV5-5 to TRBJ2-5, with D unclear. Trimming took off 4 bases at V and 4 bases at J, with 20 bases between the two ends. The CDR3 has 16 residues. Germline loops: CDR1 SGHKS, CDR2 YYEKEE (reference sequence). CDR3 DNA: TGTGCCAGCAGCGATTTGACCTTTAGAGCTAGAGAGACCCAGTACTTC. The encoded protein is CASSDLTFRARETQYF.

This clone has only a few counts. This rearrangement joins TRBV4-1 to TRBJ2-1; D gene uncertain. With 5 bases removed from V and 9 bases from J, the gap between germline ends came to 17 bases. Looked up from germline, CDR1 is MGHRA and CDR2 is YSYEKL. This CDR3 is built from 14 residues. Written as DNA, the CDR3 is TGCGCCAGCAGCGGCGGCCCCCAAAATGGTGAGCAGTTCTTC. It translates to CASSGGPQNGEQFF.

J is TRBJ1-3 and V is TRBV6-5, with D unresolved. The germline V gene encodes CDR1 MNHEY and CDR2 SVGAGI. The CDR3 is 14 residues long. The ends were cut back, 4 bases at V and 0 bases at J, with 7 bases in the middle. CDR3 DNA: TGTGCCAGCAGTTCTGGGAGCTCTGGAAACACCATATATTTT. It yields the protein CASSSGSSGNTIYF.

This sequence joins TRBV27 and TRBJ1-5, with D possibly being TRBD1 (5 bases). Trimming took off 2 bases at V and 1 base at J, with 6 bases between the two ends. The CDR3 contains 14 residues. Germline V gene data show CDR1 as MNHEY and CDR2 as SMNVEV (reference sequence). The CDR3 loop is CASSLQGSNQPQHF. The CDR3 DNA reads TGTGCCAGCAGTTTACAGGGAAGCAATCAGCCCCAGCATTTT.

The chain recombines TRBV29-1 with TRBJ1-3; 9 nucleotides align to TRBD1. The CDR3 has 12 residues. J gave up 7 bases and V 7 bases, and 5 bases lay outside the gene matches. Germline CDR1 and CDR2: SQVTM and ANQGSEA. The CDR3 region is CSAGTGSNTIYF. Written as DNA, the CDR3 is TGCAGCGCCGGGACAGGGAGCAACACCATATATTTT.

The chain is built from TRBV29-1 and TRBJ2-5, with 7 positions matching TRBD2. With 3 bases clipped from V and 5 bases from J, the junction kept 3 bases outside the gene matches. The length of the CDR3 is 12 residues. Germline V gene lookup returns CDR1 SQVTM and CDR2 ANQGSEA. The CDR3 sequence: CSVDAGDETQYF. The CDR3 nucleotides read TGCAGCGTTGACGCGGGAGACGAGACCCAGTACTTC.

V usage is TRBV9 and J usage is TRBJ2-1; 7 nucleotides line up with TRBD2. Trimming cost V 0 bases and J 4 bases; bases outside gene matches: 7. The length of the CDR3 is 16 residues. CDR1 is SGDLS, CDR2 YYNGEE, per germline. The CDR3 nucleotides read TGTGCCAGCAGCGTAGGGGGGGGGAGGGCTTACAATGAGCAGTTCTTC. Translation gives CASSVGGGRAYNEQFF.